These 25 T cell receptor beta chains share one sample of origin, sequenced in a study of blood T cell repertoires in COVID-19. The data were produced by immunoSEQ multiplex PCR, yet TCRdb's version contains in-frame clones alone and is incomplete. The sample carries about 220,000 clones, roughly 80% recorded once. The sequencing input was PBMCs or T cells enriched from blood (not recorded which). The receptor set was obtained from a middle-aged woman who had been exposed to COVID-19.

In DNA, the CDR3 is TGTGCCAGTATAATAACGACAGGGGGCGCGAACACTGAAGCTTTCTTT. This encodes CASIITTGGANTEAFF. The chain recombines TRBV19 with TRBJ1-1; 10 bases agree with TRBD1. CDR1 LNHDA and CDR2 SQIVND come from the germline V gene (reference sequence). V was pared by 7 bases and J by 1 base, with 9 bases of the junction left unmatched. The CDR3 is 16 residues long.

V usage is TRBV14 and J usage is TRBJ2-7; 10 bases are shared with TRBD1. The V and J ends lost 4 bases and 2 bases, in that order; junction bases with no gene match: 8. The V gene's germline CDR1 is SGHDN and CDR2 FVKESK. This CDR3 is built from 16 residues. The CDR3 bases are TGTGCCAGCAGCCCAAATCCGGGACAGGGGACCTACGAGCAGTACTTC. Protein sequence: CASSPNPGQGTYEQYF. Variable domain in full (rest from reference TRBV14 and TRBJ2-7): EAGVTQFPSHSVIEKGQTVTLRCDPISGHDNLYWYRRVMGKEIKFLLHFVKESKQDESGMPNNRFLAERTGGTYSTLKVQPAELEDSGVYFCASSPNPGQGTYEQYFGPGTRLTVT.

This clone has only a few counts. As DNA, the CDR3 is TGTGCCAGCAGCTTATATCTAGCGGGGGCAGCGTCCTACGAGCAGTACTTC. Amino acids: CASSLYLAGAASYEQYF. This rearrangement joins TRBV7-2 to TRBJ2-7; TRBD2 agrees at 10 bases. The CDR3 length is 17 residues. J lost 1 base, V lost 2 bases, and 8 bases had no gene match. The germline CDR1 and CDR2 sequences are SGHTA and FQGNSA.

The chain employs TRBV4-2 and TRBJ1-5, with D uncertain. Germline assignment: CDR1 LGHNA and CDR2 YNFKEQ. V gave up 4 bases and J gave up 3 bases, with 10 bases separating them. The CDR3 runs 14 residues. The CDR3 DNA sequence: TGTGCCAGCAGCCTACGGGAGGTCAATCAGCCCCAGCATTTT. It encodes CASSLREVNQPQHF.

The V call is TRBV29-1, the J call TRBJ2-3; D is undetermined. Trimming removed 7 bases from V and 0 bases from J, with 14 bases in between. CDR1 and CDR2 from the germline V gene are SQVTM and ANQGSEA. The CDR3 loop spans 14 amino acids. The CDR3: CSASSGSSTDTQYF. The CDR3 nucleotides read TGCAGCGCCTCATCTGGCAGTAGCACAGATACGCAGTATTTT.

V is TRBV7-9 and J is TRBJ2-2; 7 bases agree with TRBD1. Germline CDR1 and CDR2: SEHNR and FQNEAQ (reference sequence). CDR3 length equals 16 residues. Unmatched junction bases numbered 9, after V lost 8 bases and J lost 0 bases. The CDR3 spells CASRPSGTANTGELFF. The CDR3 nucleotides read TGTGCCAGCCGGCCCTCAGGGACAGCGAACACCGGGGAGCTGTTTTTT. Variable domain in full (rest from reference TRBV7-9 and TRBJ2-2): DTGVSQNPRHKITKRGQNVTFRCDPISEHNRLYWYRQTLGQGPEFLTYFQNEAQLEKSRLLSDRFSAERPKGSFSTLEIQRTEQGDSAMYLCASRPSGTANTGELFFGEGSRLTVL.

The chain employs TRBV18 and TRBJ1-1; no clear D gene. The CDR3 contains 15 residues. With 4 bases removed from V and 8 bases from J, the gap between germline ends came to 20 bases. In germline, CDR1 is KGHSH, CDR2 LQKENI. The CDR3 sequence: CASSRPTDRAGEAFF. The CDR3 nucleotides are TGTGCCAGCTCACGTCCCACGGACCGGGCGGGGGAAGCTTTCTTT.

The CDR3 DNA sequence: TGTGCCAGCAGTGAAGCAGCGGAATCCATAAATGAAAAACTGTTTTTT. Protein product: CASSEAAESINEKLFF. This chain links TRBV6-1 with TRBJ1-4, with D uncertain. The CDR3 covers 16 residues. Germline CDR1 reads MNHNS; CDR2 reads SASEGT. Deletions cut 0 bases from V and 5 bases from J, with 13 bases between.

The V gene is TRBV10-3, the J gene TRBJ2-5; D is possibly TRBD2 (7 bases). Germline CDR1 and CDR2: ENHRY and SYGVKD. V was trimmed by 5 bases and J by 2 bases, leaving 12 bases between them. This CDR3 contains 14 residues. The CDR3 is CAISPGGRQETQYF. DNA of the CDR3: TGTGCCATCAGTCCGGGGGGCCGTCAAGAGACCCAGTACTTC.

Written as DNA, the CDR3 is TGTGCCAGCAGCTTAGTTGCAGGGTCTTATAGGGCCGAAGCTTTCTTT. Translation gives CASSLVAGSYRAEAFF. This rearrangement joins TRBV7-2 to TRBJ1-1, with a weak D call TRBD1 (5 bases). V was shortened by 1 base and J by 8 bases, with 20 bases between the two germline ends. Germline CDR1 is SGHTA and CDR2 is FQGNSA. The CDR3 runs to 16 residues.

The rearrangement links TRBV23-1 to TRBJ2-6, with 8 bases that match TRBD1. Being an ORF, TRBV23-1 has a function that is uncertain. The V segment lost 1 base and the J segment 2 bases; nucleotides outside the gene matches: 4. The CDR3 has 17 amino acids. In nucleotides, the CDR3 is TGCGCCAGCAGTCAATTCATCAGGGGGCCTGGGGCCAACGTCCTGACTTTC. Translation gives CASSQFIRGPGANVLTF.

J is TRBJ2-2 and V is TRBV19; D not certain. Deletions cut 5 bases from V and 5 bases from J, with 9 bases between. CDR1 LNHDA and CDR2 SQIVND come from the germline V gene (reference sequence). The CDR3 extends over 13 amino acids. This chain's CDR3 is CASSVSVTGELFF. In nucleotides, the CDR3 is TGTGCCAGTAGTGTTTCGGTGACCGGGGAGCTGTTTTTT. Variable domain in full (rest from reference TRBV19 and TRBJ2-2): DGGITQSPKYLFRKEGQNVTLSCEQNLNHDAMYWYRQDPGQGLRLIYYSQIVNDFQKGDIAEGYSVSREKKESFPLTVTSAQKNPTAFYLCASSVSVTGELFFGEGSRLTVL.

The V gene is TRBV3-1 (or the pseudogene TRBV3-2), the J gene TRBJ1-4, with 9 positions matching TRBD1. Germline V gene lookup returns CDR1 LGHDT and CDR2 YNNKEL (reference sequence). The CDR3 runs to 14 residues. Trimming at V came to 1 base and at J to 8 bases, leaving 2 bases not matched to a gene. Written as DNA, the CDR3 is TGTGCCAGCAGCCAAGGAACAGGGGGCGAAAAACTGTTTTTT. Amino acids: CASSQGTGGEKLFF.

V is TRBV5-1 and J is TRBJ1-5; a weak D match, TRBD1 (5 bases). Trimming shortened V by 5 bases and J by 0 bases, and 12 bases separated the two germline ends. Germline V gives CDR1 SGHRS, CDR2 YFSETQ. The CDR3 has 15 residues. The CDR3 spells CASRPEGSSNQPQHF. The DNA for the CDR3 is TGCGCCAGCAGACCGGAGGGGAGTAGCAATCAGCCCCAGCATTTT.

This clone was detected only once. The chain joins TRBV5-1 to TRBJ1-1, with 7 bases matching TRBD1. Losses at the gene ends were 4 bases for V and 3 bases for J; bases not matched to a gene: 9. Germline V gives CDR1 SGHRS, CDR2 YFSETQ. The CDR3 length is 15 residues. The CDR3 DNA follows: TGCGCCAGCAGCGGGGCAGGGGGATGGGACACTGAAGCTTTCTTT. Encoded protein: CASSGAGGWDTEAFF.

CDR3: CASSQPGGPNTGELFF. The CDR3 nucleotides are TGCGCCAGCAGCCAACCAGGGGGGCCGAACACCGGGGAGCTGTTTTTT. The rearrangement links TRBV4-3 to TRBJ2-2, with TRBD1 as a possible D gene (7 bases). Germline V lookup: CDR1 LGHNA, CDR2 YSLEER. The CDR3 covers 16 residues. Trimming cost V 2 bases and J 0 bases, with 10 bases left between them.

The J gene is TRBJ1-1, the V gene TRBV5-1; the D gene is possibly TRBD1 (5 bases). Trimming pared 0 bases from V and 5 bases from J, leaving 8 bases between. CDR1 SGHRS and CDR2 YFSETQ come from the germline V gene. The CDR3 is made up of 13 amino acids. DNA for the CDR3: TGCGCCAGCAGCTTGGGACAGAGAACTGAAGCTTTCTTT. Translation: CASSLGQRTEAFF.

V usage is TRBV5-5 and J usage is TRBJ2-5; 7 nucleotides match TRBD2. Trimming removed 4 bases from V and 5 bases from J; junction bases left unmatched: 11. Germline-derived CDR1 and CDR2 are SGHKS and YYEKEE (reference sequence). CDR3 size: 15 residues. The CDR3 protein is CASSPTGGVRETQYF. The CDR3 DNA follows: TGTGCCAGCAGCCCTACGGGAGGAGTCCGGGAGACCCAGTACTTC.

The J gene is TRBJ1-1, the V gene TRBV27, with 7 bases fitting TRBD1. The CDR3 covers 14 residues. The germline V gene encodes CDR1 MNHEY and CDR2 SMNVEV (reference sequence). The junction had 9 bases not matched to a gene; V was cut back by 7 bases and J by 4 bases. CDR3 in amino acids: CASTPGTALTEAFF. CDR3 nucleotide sequence: TGTGCCAGCACCCCAGGGACAGCCCTCACTGAAGCTTTCTTT.

This sequence joins TRBV6-5 and TRBJ1-2, with 10 bases matching TRBD1. Per the germline V gene, CDR1 is MNHEY and CDR2 is SVGAGI. The CDR3 consists of 15 residues. After removal of 4 bases from V and 6 bases from J, the junction contained 8 bases not matched to a gene. The CDR3 region has the DNA TGTGCCAGCAGTTTCGACAGGGGGCGCCTCAATGGCTACACCTTC. Encoded protein: CASSFDRGRLNGYTF.

The chain recombines TRBV9 with TRBJ1-4, with D maybe TRBD1 (6 bases). Germline CDR1 and CDR2: SGDLS and YYNGEE. CDR3 length: 17 residues. Trimming cost V 3 bases and J 0 bases, with 15 bases left between them. This CDR3 reads CASSGEQGPATNEKLFF. As DNA, the CDR3 is TGTGCCAGCAGCGGAGAACAGGGACCAGCAACTAATGAAAAACTGTTTTTT.

The chain employs TRBV4-3 and TRBJ2-1, with D possibly TRBD2 on 5 matching bases. Trimming stripped 0 bases from V and 5 bases from J, with 8 bases between. Germline V gene sequence: CDR1 LGHNA, CDR2 YSLEER. The CDR3 runs 14 residues. CDR3 nucleotide sequence: TGCGCCAGCAGCCAAGATTGGAGGAACAATGAGCAGTTCTTC. Amino acid sequence: CASSQDWRNNEQFF.

J is TRBJ2-3 and V is TRBV9, with D uncertain. The CDR3 consists of 15 residues. V lost 0 bases to trimming and J lost 0 bases, with 8 bases between them. Germline assignment: CDR1 SGDLS and CDR2 YYNGEE. CDR3 in amino acids: CASSVGPSSTDTQYF. Here the CDR3 DNA reads TGTGCCAGCAGCGTAGGGCCAAGTAGCACAGATACGCAGTATTTT.

CDR3 loop: CASMLNQGFQPQHF. In nucleotides, the CDR3 is TGTGCCAGCATGCTAAACCAGGGGTTTCAGCCCCAGCATTTT. The chain is built from TRBV6-5 and TRBJ1-5, with a possible D match to TRBD1 (6 bases). This CDR3 has 14 amino acids. V was trimmed by 7 bases and J by 6 bases, leaving 16 bases between them. The germline gives CDR1 MNHEY, CDR2 SVGAGI.

V usage is TRBV15 and J usage is TRBJ2-1; 9 nucleotides match TRBD2. The CDR3 has 19 residues. Per the germline V gene, CDR1 is LNHNV and CDR2 is YYDKDF (reference sequence). V shed 0 bases, J shed 4 bases, and the junction held 13 bases outside the gene matches. The DNA of the CDR3 is TGTGCCACCAGCAGAGATCCCGGGGCTAGCGGGGCCGGGTACAATGAGCAGTTCTTC. Amino acids: CATSRDPGASGAGYNEQFF. The variable domain in full, completed from reference TRBV15 and TRBJ2-1, reads DAMVIQNPRYQVTQFGKPVTLSCSQTLNHNVMYWYQQKSSQAPKLLFHYYDKDFNNEADTPDNFQSRRPNTSFCFLDIRSPGLGDTAMYLCATSRDPGASGAGYNEQFFGPGTRLTVL.